Listed here is a single TCR beta chain. Its antigen remains unidentified. TRB was amplified from about 260 ng of peripheral blood genomic DNA per sample. Germline CDR1 MNHEY, CDR2 SMNVEV (reference sequence). The CDR3 contains 15 residues. TRB was amplified by touch-down multiplex PCR, primer pools A and B combined. Reanalyzing the multiplex PCR reads, TCRdb keeps one entry per CDR3 protein, without DNA. The sample has 9,000 to 13,000 distinct CDR3 sequences, and its top ten clones hold roughly a third. The data derive from a study of T cell clusters in autoimmune cytopenias. Study-wide findings and caveats: TRB repertoire shifts in secondary cytopenia and chronic lymphocytic leukemia mostly reflected lymphoma, not autoimmunity.

These data are also associated with another study on T cell repertoires in aging, cancer and after chemotherapy. From that study: Repeat sampling of healthy donors over several months to years showed clear clonal overlap. In healthy donors, age-related TCR diversity loss mainly reflected lost richness.

V is TRBV27 and J is TRBJ2-7. The receptor comes from a human donor in good health. The sequenced sample consisted of peripheral blood. CDR3 in amino acids: CASSLYLDSSYEQYF.